Sequencing of this T cell receptor (beta chain) was carried out in a study of tumor and adjacent non-tumor tissue in lung cancer. Turning to the study itself: Stage I to III disease affected 9 to 10 men and about five women aged roughly 31 to 85.

This clonotype came up many times. No cell sorting was done before RNA was extracted from the tissue. More than 3 cm separated this lung sample from the edge of the tumor. CDR3 length: 16 amino acids. From germline, CDR1 is DFQATT and CDR2 SNEGSKA (reference sequence). Trimming took 2 bases from V and 1 from J; bases not matched to a gene: 6. Three rounds of nested PCR, following a modified ARM-PCR protocol, produced the TCRbeta library. Using its own MiXCR run on the multiplex PCR reads, TCRdb lists one record per CDR3 protein. The table includes 60,000 to 65,000 distinct CDR3 sequences, about 63% detected once.

The sample comprised distant non-tumor lung tissue. The chain couples TRBV20-1 to TRBJ1-2, with TRBD1 identical over 11 bases. This clonotype was sampled from a man aged 65 to 85 with non-small cell lung cancer. The CDR3 here is CSARSRGTGGNYGYTF. Written as DNA, the CDR3 is TGCAGTGCTAGATCGAGAGGGACAGGGGGTAACTATGGCTACACCTTC.